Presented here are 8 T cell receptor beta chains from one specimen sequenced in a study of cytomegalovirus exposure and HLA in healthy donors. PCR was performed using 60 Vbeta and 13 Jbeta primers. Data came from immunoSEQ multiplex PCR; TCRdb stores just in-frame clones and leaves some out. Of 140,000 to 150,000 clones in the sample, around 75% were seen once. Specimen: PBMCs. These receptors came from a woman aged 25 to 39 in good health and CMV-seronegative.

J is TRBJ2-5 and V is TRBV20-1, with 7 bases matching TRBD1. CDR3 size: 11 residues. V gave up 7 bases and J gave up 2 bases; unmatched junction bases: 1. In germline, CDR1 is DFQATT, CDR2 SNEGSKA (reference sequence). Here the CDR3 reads CSGQGQETQYF. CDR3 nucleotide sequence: TGCAGTGGACAGGGTCAAGAGACCCAGTACTTC.

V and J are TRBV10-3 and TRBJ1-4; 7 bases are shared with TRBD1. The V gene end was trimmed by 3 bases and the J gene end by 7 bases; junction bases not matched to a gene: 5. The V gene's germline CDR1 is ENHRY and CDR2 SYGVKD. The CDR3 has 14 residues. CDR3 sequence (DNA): TGTGCCATCAGTGAAGACAGGGTGGGTGAAAAACTGTTTTTT. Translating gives CAISEDRVGEKLFF.

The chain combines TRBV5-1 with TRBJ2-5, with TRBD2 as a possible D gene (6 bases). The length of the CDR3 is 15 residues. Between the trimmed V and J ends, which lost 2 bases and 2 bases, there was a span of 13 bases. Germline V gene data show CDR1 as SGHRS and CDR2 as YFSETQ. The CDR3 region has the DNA TGCGCCAGCAGCTTCAGCGGGCGGTTACAAGAGACCCAGTACTTC. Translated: CASSFSGRLQETQYF.

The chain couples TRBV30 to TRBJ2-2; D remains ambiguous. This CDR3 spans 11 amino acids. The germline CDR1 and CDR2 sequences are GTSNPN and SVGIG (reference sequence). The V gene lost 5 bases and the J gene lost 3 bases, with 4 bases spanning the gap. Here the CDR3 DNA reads TGTGCCTGGGAGGACACCGGGGAGCTGTTTTTT. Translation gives CAWEDTGELFF.

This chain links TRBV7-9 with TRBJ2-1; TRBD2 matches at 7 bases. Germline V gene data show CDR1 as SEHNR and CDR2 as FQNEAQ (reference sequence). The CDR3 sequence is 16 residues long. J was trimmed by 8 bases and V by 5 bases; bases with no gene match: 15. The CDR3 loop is CASSPLRWGGKHEQFF. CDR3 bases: TGTGCCAGCAGCCCCCTGAGGTGGGGGGGAAAACATGAGCAGTTCTTC.

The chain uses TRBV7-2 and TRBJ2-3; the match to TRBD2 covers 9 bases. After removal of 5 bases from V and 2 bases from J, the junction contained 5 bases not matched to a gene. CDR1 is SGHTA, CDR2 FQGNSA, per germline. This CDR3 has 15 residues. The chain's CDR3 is CASSPGLAYTDTQYF. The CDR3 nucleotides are TGTGCCAGCAGCCCGGGACTAGCATACACAGATACGCAGTATTTT.

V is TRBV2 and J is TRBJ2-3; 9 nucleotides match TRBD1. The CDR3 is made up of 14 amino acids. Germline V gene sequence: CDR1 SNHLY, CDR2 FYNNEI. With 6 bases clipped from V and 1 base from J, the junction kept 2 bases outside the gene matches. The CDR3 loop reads CASRRDRGTDTQYF. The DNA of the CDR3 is TGTGCCAGCAGGAGGGACAGGGGCACAGATACGCAGTATTTT. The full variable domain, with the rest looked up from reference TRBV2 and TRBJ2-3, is EPEVTQTPSHQVTQMGQEVILRCVPISNHLYFYWYRQILGQKVEFLVSFYNNEISEKSEIFDDQFSVERPDGSNFTLKIRSTKLEDSAMYFCASRRDRGTDTQYFGPGTRLTVL.

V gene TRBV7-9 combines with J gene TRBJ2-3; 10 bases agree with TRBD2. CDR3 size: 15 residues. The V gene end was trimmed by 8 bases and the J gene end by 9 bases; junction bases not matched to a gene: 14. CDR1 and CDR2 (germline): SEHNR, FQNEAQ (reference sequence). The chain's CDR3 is CASSNSGGHSETQYF. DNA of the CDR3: TGTGCCAGCTCAAATAGCGGGGGGCATTCGGAGACGCAGTATTTT.